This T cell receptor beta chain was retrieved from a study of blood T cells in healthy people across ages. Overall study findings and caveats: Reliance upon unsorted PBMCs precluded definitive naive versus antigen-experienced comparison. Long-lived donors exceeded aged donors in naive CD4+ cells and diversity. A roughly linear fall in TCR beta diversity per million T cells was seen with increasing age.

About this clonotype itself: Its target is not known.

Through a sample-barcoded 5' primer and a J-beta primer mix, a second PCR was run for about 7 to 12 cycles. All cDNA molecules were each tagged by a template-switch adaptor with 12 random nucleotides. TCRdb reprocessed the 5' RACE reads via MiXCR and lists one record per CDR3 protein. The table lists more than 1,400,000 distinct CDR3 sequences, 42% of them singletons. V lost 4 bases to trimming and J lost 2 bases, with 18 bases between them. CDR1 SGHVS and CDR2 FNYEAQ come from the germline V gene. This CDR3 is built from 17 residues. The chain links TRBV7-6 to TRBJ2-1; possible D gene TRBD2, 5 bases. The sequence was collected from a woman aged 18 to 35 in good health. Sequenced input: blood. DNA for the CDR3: TGTGCCAGCAGCTCAAGTGTAGGTCTAGCTACCTACAATGAGCAGTTCTTC. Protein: CASSSSVGLATYNEQFF.